A single sample gave rise to the 17 T cell receptor beta chains below, sequenced in a study of blood T cell repertoires in COVID-19. Sequencing used immunoSEQ multiplex PCR; TCRdb keeps in-frame clones, though not all of them. The table has fewer than 55,000 clones, around 90% seen once. The sequenced sample consisted of peripheral blood. The receptors were sampled from a man aged 50 to 60 with active COVID-19.

The chain uses TRBV29-1 and TRBJ1-2; a possible D gene is TRBD1 (5 bases). The CDR3 has 14 residues. CDR1 and CDR2 (germline): SQVTM, ANQGSEA. The V gene lost 3 bases and the J gene lost 5 bases, with 16 bases spanning the gap. CDR3 in amino acids: CSVELARVMYGYTF. The CDR3 nucleotides read TGCAGCGTTGAGCTGGCCAGGGTGATGTATGGCTACACCTTC.

This chain joins TRBV13 and TRBJ2-5; 8 bases are shared with TRBD1. After removal of 4 bases from V and 4 bases from J, the junction contained 14 bases not matched to a gene. The CDR3 runs 17 residues. Germline CDR1 and CDR2: PRHDT and FYEKMQ (reference sequence). The CDR3 region is CASSYWDDRGKRETQYF. Here the CDR3 DNA reads TGTGCCAGCAGCTATTGGGATGACAGGGGCAAGCGAGAGACCCAGTACTTC.

This rearrangement joins TRBV19 to TRBJ2-1; 7 bases align to TRBD1. CDR3 size: 15 residues. The germline V gene has CDR1 LNHDA and CDR2 SQIVND (reference sequence). The ends lost 5 bases at V and 9 bases at J; junction bases unmatched: 13. DNA of the CDR3: TGTGCCAGTAGTTTGATTCCGGGACAGTTCAGTGAGCAGTTCTTC. Amino acids: CASSLIPGQFSEQFF.

CDR3 protein: CASSESDGCRNSGGPKETQYF. CDR3 nucleotide sequence: TGCGCCAGCAGTGAGTCGGATGGGTGTCGGAATAGCGGGGGGCCAAAAGAGACCCAGTACTTC. This chain links TRBV10-1 with TRBJ2-5; 10 positions agree with TRBD2. This CDR3 region has 21 residues. The germline V gene has CDR1 WNHNN and CDR2 SYGVQD (reference sequence). V shed 0 bases, J shed 3 bases, and the junction held 19 bases outside the gene matches.

The J gene is TRBJ2-6, the V gene TRBV7-9; weak D call: TRBD1 (5 bases). The V gene lost 7 bases and the J gene lost 4 bases, with 14 bases spanning the gap. Per germline, CDR1 SEHNR and CDR2 FQNEAQ (reference sequence). This CDR3 region has 15 residues. The CDR3 loop reads CASTKVGVGANVLTF. DNA of the CDR3: TGTGCCAGCACGAAAGTAGGGGTCGGGGCCAACGTCCTGACTTTC.

The gene calls are TRBV3-1 (or the pseudogene TRBV3-2) and TRBJ2-7; 8 bases align to TRBD1. This CDR3 comprises 16 residues. With V trimmed by 1 base and J by 3 bases, 8 bases remained unmatched. In germline, CDR1 is LGHDT, CDR2 YNNKEL (reference sequence). The CDR3 sequence: CASSQAGTGVIYEQYF. The CDR3 bases are TGTGCCAGCAGCCAAGCGGGGACAGGAGTGATCTACGAGCAGTACTTC.

V gene TRBV5-6 combines with J gene TRBJ2-1; tentatively, D is TRBD2 (6 bases). CDR3 length: 15 amino acids. CDR1 is SGHDT and CDR2 is YYEEEE in the germline V gene. V was clipped by 2 bases and J by 2 bases, with 11 bases between them. DNA of the CDR3: TGTGCCAGCAGCTTTGCTAGCGATCCCTACAATGAGCAGTTCTTC. Its protein is CASSFASDPYNEQFF.

V usage is TRBV12-3 or TRBV12-4 and J usage is TRBJ2-4, with D maybe TRBD1 (6 bases). Trimming left V 6 bases short and J 6 bases short, with 12 bases between. The CDR3 contains 13 residues. The CDR3 bases are TGTGCCAGCAGATCCCGGACAGTAAACATTCAGTACTTC. This gives the protein CASRSRTVNIQYF.

This chain connects TRBV4-3 to TRBJ1-6; D might be TRBD1 (5 bases). V was trimmed by 0 bases and J by 9 bases, leaving 12 bases between them. The germline CDR1 and CDR2 sequences are LGHNA and YSLEER. The CDR3 is made up of 15 amino acids. The CDR3 nucleotides read TGCGCCAGCAGCCAAGATCCAGGGATGGGTTCACCCCTCCACTTT. Amino acid sequence: CASSQDPGMGSPLHF.

The gene calls are TRBV21-1 and TRBJ1-5; whether TRBD1, the table's D call, matches the DNA was not checked. TRBV21-1 is shown as a pseudogene. The CDR3 has 15 residues. The chain's CDR3 is CASSARDRSYQPQHF. The CDR3 bases are TGTGCCAGCAGCGCCCGGGACAGGAGCTATCAGCCCCAGCATTTT.

The V and J genes are TRBV27 and TRBJ1-5; D possibly corresponds to TRBD1 (5 bases). The CDR3 is 15 residues long. The germline V gene has CDR1 MNHEY and CDR2 SMNVEV (reference sequence). V shed 8 bases and J shed 7 bases, with 21 bases lying between them. The CDR3, as DNA: TGTGCCAGCGGTGTGTGGGGGAGGGGTCGGCAGCCCCAGCATTTT. This encodes CASGVWGRGRQPQHF.

The V and J genes are TRBV5-1 and TRBJ1-1; no definite D call. Trimming took 3 bases from V and 8 from J, leaving 17 bases between them. The CDR3 length is 14 residues. Germline CDR1 and CDR2: SGHRS and YFSETQ. This CDR3 is CASSSDLGEAEAFF. For the CDR3, the DNA is TGCGCCAGCAGCTCGGACCTCGGGGAGGCCGAAGCTTTCTTT.

The rearrangement uses TRBV5-1 and TRBJ2-1, with unresolved D. Germline V lookup: CDR1 SGHRS, CDR2 YFSETQ. Trimming took 0 bases from V and 12 from J, leaving 13 bases between them. CDR3 length: 13 amino acids. Written as DNA, the CDR3 is TGCGCCAGCAGCTTGGACGGTTTAGTCGGGCAGTTCTTC. Protein: CASSLDGLVGQFF.

This clone was found once. This chain connects TRBV7-9 to TRBJ2-3; a possible D gene is TRBD1 (6 bases). Trimming pared 5 bases from V and 4 bases from J, leaving 7 bases between. CDR1 is SEHNR and CDR2 is FQNEAQ in the germline V gene (reference sequence). This CDR3 spans 12 amino acids. CDR3 residues: CASSEGADTQYF. The CDR3 coding sequence is TGTGCCAGCAGCGAGGGGGCAGATACGCAGTATTTT.

V usage is TRBV19 and J usage is TRBJ1-1, with TRBD1 matching over 7 bases. This CDR3 contains 14 residues. Germline trimming cut 5 bases from V and 0 bases from J; bases unmatched to any gene: 3. Germline V CDR1 and CDR2: LNHDA, SQIVND (reference sequence). The CDR3 DNA sequence: TGTGCCAGTAGTCTTGACAGGGTGAACACTGAAGCTTTCTTT. Translating gives CASSLDRVNTEAFF.

The chain couples TRBV4-2 to TRBJ2-2; TRBD1 agrees at 8 bases. The V gene's germline CDR1 is LGHNA and CDR2 YNFKEQ. The CDR3 sequence is 16 residues long. The V segment lost 4 bases and the J segment 6 bases; nucleotides outside the gene matches: 10. DNA of the CDR3: TGTGCCAGCAGCCCACTCGACAGGGGAGTGGCCGGGGAGCTGTTTTTT. Translating it yields CASSPLDRGVAGELFF.

The V call is TRBV6-6, the J call TRBJ1-3, with TRBD1 matching 8 bases. This CDR3 region has 14 residues. Germline CDR1 MNHNY, CDR2 SVGAGI (reference sequence). V shed 7 bases and J 8 bases; nucleotides not matched to a gene: 10. CDR3 loop: CASMAGGFRDTIYF. CDR3 bases: TGTGCCAGCATGGCAGGGGGCTTCAGGGACACCATATATTTT.